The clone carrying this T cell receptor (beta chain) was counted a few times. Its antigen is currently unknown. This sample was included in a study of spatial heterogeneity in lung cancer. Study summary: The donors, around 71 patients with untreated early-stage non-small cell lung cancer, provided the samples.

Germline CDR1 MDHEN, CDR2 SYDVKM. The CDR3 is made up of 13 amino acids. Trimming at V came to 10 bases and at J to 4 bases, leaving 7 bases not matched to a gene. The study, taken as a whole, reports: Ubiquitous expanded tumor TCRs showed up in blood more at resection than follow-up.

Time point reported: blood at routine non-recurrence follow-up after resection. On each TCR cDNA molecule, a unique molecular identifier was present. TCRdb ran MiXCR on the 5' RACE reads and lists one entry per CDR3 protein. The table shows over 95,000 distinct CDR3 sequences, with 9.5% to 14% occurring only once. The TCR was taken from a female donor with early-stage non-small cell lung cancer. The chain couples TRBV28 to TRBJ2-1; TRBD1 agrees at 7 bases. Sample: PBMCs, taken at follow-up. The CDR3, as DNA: TGTGCCACCCAGGGACAGACTTACAATGAGCAGTTCTTC. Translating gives CATQGQTYNEQFF.